A selection of T cell receptor beta chains follows, all from one sample in a study of CXCR3-negative and CXCR3-positive naive CD8 T cells. TCRdb re-called the 5' RACE reads; every CDR3 protein appears as one record, without DNA. The sample has about 150,000 distinct CDR3 sequences. Material for sequencing was naive CXCR3+ CD8+ T cells from blood. The receptors stem from a human donor in good health. Some clones in this sample may be carry-over from other donors' samples. The CDR3 runs from the conserved cysteine through the conserved F or W.

TRBV15	TRBJ1-1	CATSGSTNTEAFF
TRBV7-9	TRBJ2-1	CASSPPAIPNEQFF
TRBV29-1	TRBJ2-7	CSVEQGSYEQYF
TRBV7-8	TRBJ2-7	CASSDNYEQYF
TRBV5-1	TRBJ1-1	CASSLVGDLGLNAFF
TRBV18	TRBJ1-2	CASSPENYGYTF
TRBV5-8	TRBJ1-1	CASTVKRAEAFF
TRBV4-3	TRBJ2-1	CASSQDRPSGGAYNEQFF
TRBV27	TRBJ2-2	CASRGLAGTGELFF
TRBV21-1	TRBJ2-7	CASSKSAEGEQYF
TRBV23-1	TRBJ2-7	CASSQGDRIYEQHF
TRBV18	TRBJ1-2	CASSSGLAGNIYGYTF
TRBV7-9	TRBJ2-5	CASSPRKFGRETQYF
TRBV7-8	TRBJ2-3	CASSFTNSADTQYF
TRBV7-9	TRBJ1-5	CASSLVEPGDNQPQHF
TRBV3-1	TRBJ2-1	CASSQENTKEQFF
TRBV5-1	TRBJ1-1	CASSLISGQHTEAFF
TRBV7-3	TRBJ2-1	CASSFGHGGNEQFF
TRBV28	TRBJ2-7	CASSINSQGAFYEQYF
TRBV12-3/TRBV12-4	TRBJ2-3	CASSLLAATDTQYF
TRBV7-8	TRBJ2-7	CASSLLAGASYEQYF
TRBV7-7	TRBJ2-7	CASSLEEGGYEQYF
TRBV29-1	TRBJ2-7	CSVETGGSYEQYF